The clone carrying this T cell receptor beta chain has at least ten counts. Its antigen is unidentified. No progression to ophthalmopathy during 18 months of follow-up defined stable disease. Newly diagnosed hyperthyroidism, duration under 2 months, in patients aged 18 to 65. Looked up from germline, CDR1 is SNHLY and CDR2 is FYNNEI. V lost 7 bases, J lost 2 bases, and 12 bases lay in between. The CDR3 is made up of 13 amino acids. The data are from a study of T cells in Graves' hyperthyroidism and ophthalmopathy. Looking at the study overall: Peripheral blood sampling occurred at initial diagnosis, before any treatment. Study-wide points: It was a median around 6 months before onset that the model predicted ophthalmopathy.

Amplification targeted TCR beta CDR3 regions from RNA transcripts. First-round RT-PCR of the TCR CDR3 relied on the HTBI primer set. TCRdb recomputed calls from the multiplex PCR reads with MiXCR, one row per CDR3 protein. The table shows hundreds of thousands of distinct CDR3 sequences, with roughly an eighth occurring only once. This receptor was obtained from a woman between 18 and 30 years old with Graves' hyperthyroidism. The specimen sequenced was blood. The V call is TRBV2, the J call TRBJ2-7; the D gene is possibly TRBD1 (5 bases). CDR3 nucleotide sequence: TGTGCCAGCAAAGCCAGGGTAACCTACGAGCAGTACTTC. Protein: CASKARVTYEQYF.